The source of this T cell receptor (beta chain) is a study of T cell changes during pregnancy in multiple sclerosis. V gave up 8 bases and J gave up 7 bases; unmatched junction bases: 5. CDR3 length: 13 amino acids. Germline values: CDR1 MNHNS, CDR2 SASEGT. Some clones are missing from TCRdb's copy, which holds only in-frame ones; the method was immunoSEQ multiplex PCR. This sample yields 70,000 to 95,000 clones, of which 93% are seen a single time; 2.5% belongs to the top ten. The rearrangement uses TRBV6-1 and TRBJ2-1, with 10 bases that match TRBD1. This material consisted of peripheral blood, taken in the second trimester of pregnancy. This receptor was obtained from a female donor with multiple sclerosis, enrolled in a pregnancy study. The CDR3 DNA follows: TGTGCCAGCTGGGGACAGGGGTTAAATGAGCAGTTCTTC. It encodes CASWGQGLNEQFF.